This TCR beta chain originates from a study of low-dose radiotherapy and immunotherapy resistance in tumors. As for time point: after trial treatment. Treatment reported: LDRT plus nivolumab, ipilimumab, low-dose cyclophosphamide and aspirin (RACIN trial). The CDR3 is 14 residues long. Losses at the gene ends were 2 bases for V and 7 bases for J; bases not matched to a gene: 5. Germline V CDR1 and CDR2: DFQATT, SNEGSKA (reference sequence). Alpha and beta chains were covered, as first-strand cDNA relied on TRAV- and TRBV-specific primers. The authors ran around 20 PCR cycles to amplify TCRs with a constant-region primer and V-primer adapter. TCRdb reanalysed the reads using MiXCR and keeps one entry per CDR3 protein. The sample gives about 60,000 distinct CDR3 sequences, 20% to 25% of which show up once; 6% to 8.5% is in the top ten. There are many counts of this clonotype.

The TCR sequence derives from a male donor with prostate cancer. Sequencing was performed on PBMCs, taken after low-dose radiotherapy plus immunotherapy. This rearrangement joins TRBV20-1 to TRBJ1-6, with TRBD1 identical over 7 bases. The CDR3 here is CSARIQGTNSPLHF. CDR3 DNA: TGCAGTGCTAGAATACAGGGGACCAATTCACCCCTCCACTTT.